This TCR beta chain was identified during a study of cytomegalovirus exposure and HLA in healthy donors. Study findings and constraints: With high specificity and sensitivity, the classifier reportedly diagnosed cytomegalovirus status. The analysis excluded some indistinguishable V segments, including TRBV6-2 and TRBV6-3. Reportedly, HLA-A and HLA-B alleles of most subjects were accurately predicted from TCR beta.

PCR used 60 Vbeta primers and 13 Jbeta primers. As processed by the authors: Later reanalysis found around 84 million unique TCR beta chains, 9 million to 12 million of them shared. This table comes from immunoSEQ multiplex PCR, and its TCRdb copy is limited to in-frame clones, with some not included. V, J and clone size are taken as reported in that table, and D and trimming were inferred from the DNA itself. This sample has around 140,000 clones, with about 83% found just once. The CDR3 runs 14 residues. Deletions cut 6 bases from V and 4 bases from J, with 15 bases between. CDR1 SNHLY and CDR2 FYNNEI come from the germline V gene. Note on this clone: The antigen is unknown.

Sequencing was done on a sample of PBMCs. This receptor was identified in a woman aged 25 to 39 in good health and CMV-seronegative. The chain joins TRBV2 to TRBJ1-2; a weak D match, TRBD1 (6 bases). CDR3 loop: CASRLQQGPYGYTF. The CDR3 nucleotides are TGTGCCAGCAGACTTCAACAGGGACCCTATGGCTACACCTTC.